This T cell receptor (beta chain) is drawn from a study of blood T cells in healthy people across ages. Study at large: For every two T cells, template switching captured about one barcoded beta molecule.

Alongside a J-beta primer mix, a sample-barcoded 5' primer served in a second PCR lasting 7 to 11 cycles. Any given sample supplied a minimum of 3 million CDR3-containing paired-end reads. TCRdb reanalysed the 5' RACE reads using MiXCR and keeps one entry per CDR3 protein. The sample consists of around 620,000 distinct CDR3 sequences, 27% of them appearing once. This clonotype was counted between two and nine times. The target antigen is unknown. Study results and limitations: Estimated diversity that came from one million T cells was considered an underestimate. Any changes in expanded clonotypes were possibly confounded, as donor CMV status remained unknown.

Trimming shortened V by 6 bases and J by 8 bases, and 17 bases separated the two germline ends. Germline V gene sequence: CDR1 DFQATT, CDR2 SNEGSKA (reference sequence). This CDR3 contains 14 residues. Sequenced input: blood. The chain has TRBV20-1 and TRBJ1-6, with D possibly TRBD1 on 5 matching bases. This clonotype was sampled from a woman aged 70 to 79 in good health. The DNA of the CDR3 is TGCAGTGCCACGCGACGGGGAGGGGATTCACCCCTCCACTTT. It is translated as CSATRRGGDSPLHF.